The 24 T cell receptor beta chains presented below share a single source sample, sequenced in a study of blood T cell repertoires in COVID-19. The table came from immunoSEQ multiplex PCR; TCRdb's copy has only in-frame clones and leaves some out. The sample lists about 170,000 clones, approximately 84% occurring once. The source material was peripheral blood. Receptor source: a middle-aged man who had recovered from COVID-19.

This clone has a handful of counts. The chain joins TRBV3-1 (or the pseudogene TRBV3-2) to TRBJ2-5; the match to TRBD1 covers 8 bases. The length of the CDR3 is 14 residues. Looked up from germline, CDR1 is LGHDT and CDR2 is YNNKEL (reference sequence). After removal of 2 bases from V and 4 bases from J, the junction contained 3 bases not matched to a gene. The CDR3 protein is CASSQKQGGETQYF. The CDR3 region has the DNA TGTGCCAGCAGCCAAAAACAGGGGGGAGAGACCCAGTACTTC.

The rearrangement links TRBV9 to TRBJ1-2, with TRBD1 as a possible D gene (5 bases). Trimming stripped 0 bases from V and 6 bases from J, with 12 bases between. Germline values: CDR1 SGDLS, CDR2 YYNGEE. The CDR3 sequence is 14 residues long. The CDR3 region is CASSVGQGLDGYTF. DNA for the CDR3: TGTGCCAGCAGCGTAGGGCAGGGCTTGGATGGCTACACCTTC.

The chain has TRBV28 and TRBJ2-5, with a possible D match to TRBD1 (8 bases). The CDR3 has 15 amino acids. V lost 6 bases and J 3 bases, leaving 17 bases between the germline ends. Germline CDR1 is MDHEN and CDR2 is SYDVKM. The CDR3 is CASSRLAGGKETQYF. CDR3 sequence (DNA): TGTGCCAGCAGCCGACTAGCAGGGGGCAAAGAGACCCAGTACTTC.

V gene TRBV5-5 combines with J gene TRBJ1-5; 7 positions match TRBD1. Per the germline V gene, CDR1 is SGHKS and CDR2 is YYEKEE (reference sequence). The CDR3 extends over 18 amino acids. V lost 3 bases, J lost 4 bases, and 16 bases stayed unmatched. Here the CDR3 reads CASSYTGTEEYGNQPQHF. The CDR3 nucleotides read TGTGCCAGCAGCTATACCGGGACAGAAGAGTATGGAAATCAGCCCCAGCATTTT.

The chain links TRBV9 to TRBJ2-1; 15 bases line up with TRBD2. V lost 2 bases and J lost 7; bases outside the gene matches: 7. The CDR3 runs to 17 residues. CDR1 SGDLS and CDR2 YYNGEE come from the germline V gene. DNA of the CDR3: TGTGCCAGCAGCGTCCCGGGACTAGCGGGAGGTTCGAATGAGCAGTTCTTC. Protein sequence: CASSVPGLAGGSNEQFF.

The CDR3 coding sequence is TGCGCCAGCAGCCAAGAGGTCCAGGGCGGACCAAATGAAAAACTGTTTTTT. It translates to CASSQEVQGGPNEKLFF. V gene TRBV4-3 combines with J gene TRBJ1-4; possible D gene TRBD1, 5 bases. Germline V gene lookup returns CDR1 LGHNA and CDR2 YSLEER. CDR3 length equals 17 residues. Trimming stripped 0 bases from V and 5 bases from J, with 16 bases between.

This rearrangement joins TRBV5-4 to TRBJ2-1; 8 nucleotides align to TRBD1. The trim removed 5 bases at V and 3 bases at J, leaving 7 bases unmatched. Germline V gives CDR1 SGHNT, CDR2 YYREEE (reference sequence). The CDR3 length is 15 residues. The CDR3 DNA sequence: TGTGCCAGCAGACCCGACAGGGGATTCTACAATGAGCAGTTCTTC. This translates into CASRPDRGFYNEQFF. Full variable domain (remainder filled in from reference TRBV5-4 and TRBJ2-1): ETGVTQSPTHLIKTRGQQVTLRCSSQSGHNTVSWYQQALGQGPQFIFQYYREEENGRGNFPPRFSGLQFPNYSSELNVNALELDDSALYLCASRPDRGFYNEQFFGPGTRLTVL.

There are many counts of this clone. The chain has TRBV6-2 or TRBV6-3 and TRBJ2-7; 7 nucleotides match TRBD1. V was pared by 4 bases and J by 2 bases, with 8 bases of the junction left unmatched. This CDR3 is 15 amino acids long. Germline CDR1 is MNHEY and CDR2 is SVGEGT. The DNA of the CDR3 is TGTGCCAGCAGTTCCCGCAGGGGGTCCACCTACGAGCAGTACTTC. Its translation: CASSSRRGSTYEQYF.

The V and J genes are TRBV4-1 and TRBJ1-2, with D tentatively TRBD1 (6 bases). Germline CDR1 reads MGHRA; CDR2 reads YSYEKL. There are 15 residues in the CDR3. Deletions cut 0 bases from V and 4 bases from J, with 12 bases between. The CDR3 sequence: CASSQDPAGAYGYTF. The CDR3 DNA reads as TGCGCCAGCAGCCAAGACCCTGCGGGGGCCTATGGCTACACCTTC.

This chain joins TRBV5-1 and TRBJ1-1; no clear D. The V gene lost 1 base and the J gene lost 0 bases, with 10 bases spanning the gap. This CDR3 is 15 amino acids long. Germline assignment: CDR1 SGHRS and CDR2 YFSETQ. The DNA of the CDR3 is TGCGCCAGCAGCTTGTTCGGTCCGATGAACACTGAAGCTTTCTTT. Its protein product is CASSLFGPMNTEAFF.

This chain joins TRBV30 and TRBJ1-5; D gene ambiguous. This CDR3 comprises 15 residues. V shed 0 bases and J shed 0 bases, with 9 bases lying between them. Germline assignment: CDR1 GTSNPN and CDR2 SVGIG (reference sequence). The CDR3 protein is CAWSVDMYSNQPQHF. The CDR3 nucleotides read TGTGCCTGGAGTGTAGACATGTATAGCAATCAGCCCCAGCATTTT.

V usage is TRBV7-9 and J usage is TRBJ1-5; D gene ambiguous. Germline CDR1 and CDR2: SEHNR and FQNEAQ (reference sequence). CDR3 length equals 14 residues. V dropped 1 base and J dropped 4 bases, with 8 bases sitting between them. The CDR3 bases are TGTGCCAGCAGCTTAGGCGGCTTGAATCAGCCCCAGCATTTT. Encoded protein: CASSLGGLNQPQHF.

This clone was recorded once. V and J are TRBV19 and TRBJ1-4, with TRBD1 as a possible D gene (5 bases). This CDR3 has 15 residues. V lost 0 bases and J lost 10, with 15 bases in between. Germline V gene data show CDR1 as LNHDA and CDR2 as SQIVND (reference sequence). In DNA, the CDR3 is TGTGCCAGTAGTATAGATCGGGGGGTTAAGGGAAAACTGTTTTTT. The encoded protein is CASSIDRGVKGKLFF.

The genes are TRBV7-9 and TRBJ1-1; D ambiguous. The V gene lost 0 bases and the J gene lost 2 bases, with 4 bases spanning the gap. CDR1 and CDR2 from the germline V gene are SEHNR and FQNEAQ (reference sequence). The CDR3 extends over 13 amino acids. CDR3 amino acids: CASSLAQNTEAFF. CDR3 bases: TGTGCCAGCAGCTTAGCCCAAAACACTGAAGCTTTCTTT.

The chain combines TRBV18 with TRBJ2-1; a possible D gene is TRBD1 (6 bases). CDR1 KGHSH and CDR2 LQKENI come from the germline V gene. This CDR3 is built from 15 residues. V lost 0 bases and J lost 3, with 9 bases in between. The CDR3 region is CASSPPKGGYNEQFF. In nucleotides, the CDR3 is TGTGCCAGCTCACCACCGAAAGGGGGCTACAATGAGCAGTTCTTC. Using reference TRBV18 and TRBJ2-1 for the parts outside the CDR3, the full variable domain is NAGVMQNPRHLVRRRGQEARLRCSPMKGHSHVYWYRQLPEEGLKFMVYLQKENIIDESGMPKERFSAEFPKEGPSILRIQQVVRGDSAAYFCASSPPKGGYNEQFFGPGTRLTVL.

The chain joins TRBV2 to TRBJ2-7; no firm D call. Per the germline V gene, CDR1 is SNHLY and CDR2 is FYNNEI. This CDR3 has 15 residues. The V end was cut by 4 bases, the J end by 0 bases, with 13 bases between. The CDR3 spells CASSVVAMRSYEQYF. The CDR3 region has the DNA TGTGCCAGCAGTGTAGTCGCCATGCGCTCCTACGAGCAGTACTTC.

The rearrangement joins TRBV11-2 to TRBJ1-3, with 8 positions matching TRBD1. CDR3 length: 16 residues. Germline values: CDR1 SGHAT, CDR2 FQNNGV. V trimming: 5 bases; J trimming: 0 bases; junction bases outside the gene matches: 6. The CDR3 coding sequence is TGTGCCAGCAGCCCTTCGACAGGGGTCTCTGGAAACACCATATATTTT. Protein product: CASSPSTGVSGNTIYF.

The rearrangement links TRBV6-2 or TRBV6-3 to TRBJ2-1, with 7 bases fitting TRBD1. CDR1 and CDR2 from the germline V gene are MNHEY and SVGEGT. Unmatched junction bases numbered 13, after V lost 2 bases and J lost 3 bases. This CDR3 has 18 residues. CDR3 sequence reads: CASSYTRQGLYRYNEQFF. CDR3 sequence (DNA): TGTGCCAGCAGTTACACCCGACAGGGCTTGTACCGCTACAATGAGCAGTTCTTC.

The chain has TRBV7-2 and TRBJ2-1; D unresolved. CDR1 and CDR2 from the germline V gene are SGHTA and FQGNSA. CDR3 size: 14 residues. The germline V and J ends were trimmed by 1 base and 7 bases, with 11 bases remaining between them. The CDR3 nucleotides are TGTGCCAGCAGCTTAGGGAGTTTTGGGAATGAGCAGTTCTTC. This codes for CASSLGSFGNEQFF.

The V and J genes are TRBV11-2 and TRBJ2-3, with 11 bases lining up with TRBD1. With 6 bases clipped from V and 5 bases from J, the junction kept 7 bases outside the gene matches. This CDR3 is built from 15 residues. The germline gives CDR1 SGHAT, CDR2 FQNNGV. The CDR3 DNA sequence: TGTGCCAGCAGTTACGGACAGGGGGCCCTAGATACGCAGTATTTT. It specifies CASSYGQGALDTQYF.

V and J are TRBV25-1 and TRBJ2-7; TRBD1 agrees at 10 bases. Trimming cost V 3 bases and J 2 bases; bases outside gene matches: 7. The V gene's germline CDR1 is MGHDK and CDR2 SYGVNS. This CDR3 has 16 residues. CDR3 in amino acids: CASSDFMGQGTYEQYF. CDR3 DNA sequence: TGTGCCAGCAGTGATTTCATGGGACAGGGGACCTACGAGCAGTACTTC.

This chain links TRBV12-5 with TRBJ2-5; 11 nucleotides agree with TRBD2. This CDR3 is built from 14 residues. V dropped 4 bases and J dropped 5; count of bases not matched to a gene: 3. In germline, CDR1 is LGHNT, CDR2 FRNRAP. The CDR3 region has the DNA TGTGCTAGTGGTTCCACTAGCGGGGGTGAGACCCAGTACTTC. Translated, it gives CASGSTSGGETQYF.

The chain uses TRBV30 and TRBJ1-2, with TRBD1 as a possible D gene (5 bases). Trimming pared 8 bases from V and 5 bases from J, leaving 15 bases between. Germline V gene lookup returns CDR1 GTSNPN and CDR2 SVGIG (reference sequence). The CDR3 consists of 12 residues. CDR3 region: CAGLREGYGYTF. In nucleotides, the CDR3 is TGTGCCGGACTGAGGGAGGGGTATGGCTACACCTTC.

The V and J genes are TRBV4-1 and TRBJ2-1; 8 positions agree with TRBD1. The V segment lost 6 bases and the J segment 8 bases; nucleotides outside the gene matches: 9. This CDR3 is 14 amino acids long. Germline CDR1 is MGHRA and CDR2 is YSYEKL. The CDR3 region has the DNA TGCGCCAGCAGTTCCGGGACAGGAATTTATGAGCAGTTCTTC. Amino acids: CASSSGTGIYEQFF.